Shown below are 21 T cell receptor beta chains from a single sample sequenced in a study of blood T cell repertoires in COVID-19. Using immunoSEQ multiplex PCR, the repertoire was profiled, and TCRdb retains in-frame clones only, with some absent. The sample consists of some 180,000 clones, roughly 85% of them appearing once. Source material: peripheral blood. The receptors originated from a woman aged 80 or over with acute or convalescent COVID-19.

In nucleotides, the CDR3 is TGTGCCAGCAGCAACGACAGGGTTGCCGGGGAGCTGTTTTTT. Its protein product is CASSNDRVAGELFF. The J gene is TRBJ2-2, the V gene TRBV5-6, with TRBD1 matching over 7 bases. CDR1 is SGHDT, CDR2 YYEEEE, per germline. The length of the CDR3 is 14 residues. Trimming cost V 4 bases and J 6 bases; bases outside gene matches: 6.

CDR3 nucleotides: TGTGCCAGCAGCCGGGGGACAGCGAGCTCTGGAAACACCATATATTTT. Protein sequence: CASSRGTASSGNTIYF. J is TRBJ1-3 and V is TRBV11-2; TRBD1 matches at 7 bases. CDR1 is SGHAT and CDR2 is FQNNGV in the germline V gene. This CDR3 spans 16 amino acids. V lost 5 bases to trimming and J lost 0 bases; unmatched junction nucleotides: 7.

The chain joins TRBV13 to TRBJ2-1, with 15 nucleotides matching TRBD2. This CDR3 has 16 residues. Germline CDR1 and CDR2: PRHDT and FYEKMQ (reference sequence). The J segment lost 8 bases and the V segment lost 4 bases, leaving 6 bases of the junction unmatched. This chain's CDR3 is CASSSGTSGRNHEQFF. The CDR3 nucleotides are TGTGCCAGCAGCTCCGGGACTAGCGGGAGGAACCATGAGCAGTTCTTC.

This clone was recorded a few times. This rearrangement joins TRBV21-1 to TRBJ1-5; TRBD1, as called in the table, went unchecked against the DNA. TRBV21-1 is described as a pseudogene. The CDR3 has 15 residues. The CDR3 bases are TGTGCCAGCTCTTTATACAGGGGCAGGGATCAGCCCCAGCATTTT. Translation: CASSLYRGRDQPQHF.

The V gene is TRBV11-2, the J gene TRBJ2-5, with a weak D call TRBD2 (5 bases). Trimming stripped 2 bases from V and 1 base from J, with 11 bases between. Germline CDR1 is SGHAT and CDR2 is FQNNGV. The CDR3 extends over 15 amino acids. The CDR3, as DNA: TGTGCCAGCAGCTTATTACTAGGGATCCAAGAGACCCAGTACTTC. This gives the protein CASSLLLGIQETQYF.

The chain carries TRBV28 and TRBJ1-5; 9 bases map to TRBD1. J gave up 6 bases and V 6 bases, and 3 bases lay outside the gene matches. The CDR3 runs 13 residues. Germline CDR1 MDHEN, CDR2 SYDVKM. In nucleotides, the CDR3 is TGTGCCAGCAGAGGGACAGGGACTCAGCCCCAGCATTTT. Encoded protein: CASRGTGTQPQHF.

The CDR3 is CAFIDRGYPPSYEQYF. CDR3 DNA: TGTGCTTTCATAGACAGGGGGTACCCTCCATCCTACGAGCAGTACTTC. J is TRBJ2-7 and V is TRBV11-3; 9 bases match TRBD1. Germline CDR1 is SGHNT and CDR2 is YENEEA. CDR3 size: 16 residues.

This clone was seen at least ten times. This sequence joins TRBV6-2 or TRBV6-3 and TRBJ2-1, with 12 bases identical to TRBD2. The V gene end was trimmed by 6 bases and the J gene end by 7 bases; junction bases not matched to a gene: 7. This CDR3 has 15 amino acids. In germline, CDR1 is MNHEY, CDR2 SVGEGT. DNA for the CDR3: TGTGCCAGCAGCCTTCTAGCGGGAGGGTATAATGAGCAGTTCTTC. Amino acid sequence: CASSLLAGGYNEQFF.

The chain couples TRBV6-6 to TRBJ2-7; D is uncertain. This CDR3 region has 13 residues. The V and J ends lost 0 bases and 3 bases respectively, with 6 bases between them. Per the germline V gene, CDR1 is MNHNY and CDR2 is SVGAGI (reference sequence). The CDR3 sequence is CASSYSLLYEQYF. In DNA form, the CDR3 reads TGTGCCAGCAGTTACTCCCTCCTCTACGAGCAGTACTTC.

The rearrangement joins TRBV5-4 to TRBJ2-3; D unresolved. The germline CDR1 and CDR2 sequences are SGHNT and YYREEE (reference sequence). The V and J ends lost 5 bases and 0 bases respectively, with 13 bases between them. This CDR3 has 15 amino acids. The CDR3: CASSLSRTSTDTQYF. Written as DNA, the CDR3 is TGTGCCAGCAGTCTTAGCAGAACTAGCACAGATACGCAGTATTTT.

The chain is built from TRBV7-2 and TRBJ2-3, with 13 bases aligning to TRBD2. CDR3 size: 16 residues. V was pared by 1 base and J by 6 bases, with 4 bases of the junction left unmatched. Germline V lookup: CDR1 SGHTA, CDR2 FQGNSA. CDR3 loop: CASSLELAGGPDTQYF. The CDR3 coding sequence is TGTGCCAGCAGCTTAGAACTAGCGGGGGGGCCGGATACGCAGTATTTT. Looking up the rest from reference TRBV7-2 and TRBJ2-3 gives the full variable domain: GAGVSQSPSNKVTEKGKDVELRCDPISGHTALYWYRQSLGQGLEFLIYFQGNSAPDKSGLPSDRFSAERTGGSVSTLTIQRTQQEDSAVYLCASSLELAGGPDTQYFGPGTRLTVL.

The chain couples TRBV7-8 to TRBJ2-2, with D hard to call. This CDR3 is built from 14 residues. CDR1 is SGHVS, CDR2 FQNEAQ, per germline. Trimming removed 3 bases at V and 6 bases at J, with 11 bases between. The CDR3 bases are TGTGCCAGCAGCTTCGGAGTTCGGGCCGGGGAGCTGTTTTTT. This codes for CASSFGVRAGELFF.

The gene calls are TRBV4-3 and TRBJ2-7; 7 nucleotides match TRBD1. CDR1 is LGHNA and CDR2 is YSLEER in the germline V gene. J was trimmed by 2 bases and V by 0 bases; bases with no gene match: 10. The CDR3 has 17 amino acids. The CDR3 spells CASSQDLGTERTYEQYF. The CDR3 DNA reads TGCGCCAGCAGCCAAGATCTGGGGACAGAGCGAACCTACGAGCAGTACTTC.

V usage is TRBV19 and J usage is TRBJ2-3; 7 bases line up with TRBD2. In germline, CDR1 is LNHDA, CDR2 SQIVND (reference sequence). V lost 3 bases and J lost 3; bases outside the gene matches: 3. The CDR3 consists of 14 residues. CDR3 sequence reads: CASSISGKTDTQYF. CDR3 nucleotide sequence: TGTGCCAGTAGTATCAGCGGGAAAACAGATACGCAGTATTTT.

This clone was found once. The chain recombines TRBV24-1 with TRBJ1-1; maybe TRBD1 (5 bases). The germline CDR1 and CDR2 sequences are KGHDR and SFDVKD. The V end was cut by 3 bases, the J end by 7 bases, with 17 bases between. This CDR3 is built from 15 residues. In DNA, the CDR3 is TGTGCCACCAGTGATAACGGGGGAACAGGCGTTGAAGCTTTCTTT. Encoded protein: CATSDNGGTGVEAFF.

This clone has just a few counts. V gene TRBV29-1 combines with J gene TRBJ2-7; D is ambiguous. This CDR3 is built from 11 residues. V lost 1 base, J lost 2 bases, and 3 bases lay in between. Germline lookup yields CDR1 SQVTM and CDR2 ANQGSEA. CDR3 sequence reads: CSVEGAYEQYF. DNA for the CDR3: TGCAGCGTTGAAGGAGCCTACGAGCAGTACTTC.

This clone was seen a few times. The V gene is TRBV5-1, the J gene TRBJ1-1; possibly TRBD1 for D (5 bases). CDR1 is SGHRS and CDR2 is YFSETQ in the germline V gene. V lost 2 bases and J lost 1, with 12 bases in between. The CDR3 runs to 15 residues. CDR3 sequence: CASSLGMDKNTEAFF. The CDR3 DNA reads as TGCGCCAGCAGCTTAGGTATGGACAAGAACACTGAAGCTTTCTTT.

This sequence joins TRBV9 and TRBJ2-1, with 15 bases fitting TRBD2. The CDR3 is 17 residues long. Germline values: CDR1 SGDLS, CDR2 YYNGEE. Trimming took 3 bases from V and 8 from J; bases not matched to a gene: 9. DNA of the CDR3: TGTGCCAGCAGCGCGCGGACTAGCGGGAGGGCTGTGGATGAGCAGTTCTTC. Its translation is CASSARTSGRAVDEQFF.

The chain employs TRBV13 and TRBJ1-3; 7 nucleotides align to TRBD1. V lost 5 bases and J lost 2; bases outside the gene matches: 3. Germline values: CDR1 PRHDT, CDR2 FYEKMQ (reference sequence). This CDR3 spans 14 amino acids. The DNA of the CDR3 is TGTGCCAGCAGCAACGGGACAGCTGGAAACACCATATATTTT. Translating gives CASSNGTAGNTIYF. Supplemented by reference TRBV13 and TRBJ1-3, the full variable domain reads AAGVIQSPRHLIKEKRETATLKCYPIPRHDTVYWYQQGPGQDPQFLISFYEKMQSDKGSIPDRFSAQQFSDYHSELNMSSLELGDSALYFCASSNGTAGNTIYFGEGSWLTVV.

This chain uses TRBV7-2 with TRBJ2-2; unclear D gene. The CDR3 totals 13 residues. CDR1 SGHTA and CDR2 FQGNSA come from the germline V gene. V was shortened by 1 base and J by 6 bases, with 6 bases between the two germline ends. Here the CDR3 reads CASSLDPAGELFF. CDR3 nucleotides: TGTGCCAGCAGCTTAGATCCCGCCGGGGAGCTGTTTTTT.

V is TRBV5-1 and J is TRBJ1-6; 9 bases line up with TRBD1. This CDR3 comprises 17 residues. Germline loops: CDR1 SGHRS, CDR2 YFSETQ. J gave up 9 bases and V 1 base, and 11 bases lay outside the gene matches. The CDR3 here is CASSLSSIQGASSPLHF. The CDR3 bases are TGCGCCAGCAGCTTGTCTTCGATACAGGGGGCTTCTTCACCCCTCCACTTT.